This TCR beta chain derives from a study of T-cell reconstitution after alpha-beta-depleted transplantation in children. The germline V gene has CDR1 MDHEN and CDR2 SYDVKM. The CDR3 extends over 15 amino acids. V lost 3 bases, J lost 0 bases, and 9 bases lay in between. Study-wide points: Expanded clones from the graft, numbering several hundred, reportedly supplied alpha-beta T cells about two months after transplant.

This clonotype was detected many times. Its antigen is undetermined. Unique molecular identifiers tagged the TCRbeta library. TCRdb processed the PCR reads anew with MiXCR; each CDR3 protein has one entry. The sample includes around 240,000 distinct CDR3 sequences, 7.5% to 9.5% of them seen just once. V gene TRBV28 combines with J gene TRBJ1-5; possible D gene TRBD1, 5 bases. The clonotype originates from a male patient between 5 and 17 years old who had a stem cell transplant for acute lymphoblastic leukemia, so the T cells may come from the graft donor. Sequences were derived from PBMCs, mostly from graft donor cells, sampled 180 days after TCRalphabeta/CD19-depleted stem cell transplant. CDR3 sequence reads: CASSFAGYSNQPQHF. As DNA, the CDR3 is TGTGCCAGCAGTTTCGCAGGGTATAGCAATCAGCCCCAGCATTTT.